This T cell receptor beta chain was sequenced in a study of blood T cells in healthy people across ages. Combining a sample-barcoded 5' primer with a J-beta primer mix, a second PCR ran for roughly 6 to 12 cycles. One entry per CDR3 protein, called by TCRdb with MiXCR from the 5' RACE reads. The data show roughly 1,800,000 distinct CDR3 sequences, with roughly 52% seen just once and approximately 2.1% held by the top ten. On this clonotype: Its specificity is unknown.

Trimming pared 3 bases from V and 2 bases from J, leaving 12 bases between. The CDR3 is made up of 15 amino acids. Germline-derived CDR1 and CDR2 are MNHEY and SVGAGI. Per sample, no less than 5.5 micrograms of total RNA were extracted. General study results and limits: PBMCs were not sorted, which prevented a conclusive comparison of naive versus antigen-experienced cells. Shifts in expanded clonotypes may have been confounded by donor CMV status, which was unknown.

The gene calls are TRBV6-5 and TRBJ2-3; D not resolved. The sequencing sample was made of blood. The TCR comes from a woman in her thirties or forties in good health. The CDR3 region is CASSYGRISTDTQYF. The CDR3 DNA reads TGTGCCAGCAGTTATGGCAGGATCTCCACAGATACGCAGTATTTT.